This T cell receptor beta chain was obtained from a study of early T cells in non-severe SARS-CoV-2 infection. Study-wide background: Bulk RNA from unsorted whole blood was sequenced; chains were unpaired. Points from the study as a whole: Matches to VDJdb favored anti-spike CD8 responses and missed private and CD4 specificities.

As part of library construction, unique molecular identifiers were attached to individual cDNA molecules. TCRdb re-called the 5' RACE reads with MiXCR, one entry per CDR3 protein. The table records under 95,000 distinct CDR3 sequences, 10% to 15% of them present only once. A word on this clonotype: Antigen unknown.

V was pared by 3 bases and J by 8 bases, with 11 bases between. Germline assignment: CDR1 LNHDA and CDR2 SQIVND (reference sequence). This CDR3 is 13 amino acids long. This chain links TRBV19 with TRBJ1-5; D is undetermined. The sequenced sample consisted of whole blood. The TCR sequence derives from an adult who was a healthcare worker with PCR-confirmed SARS-CoV-2 infection or an uninfected control (not recorded which). Here the CDR3 reads CASSILPSEPQHF. The CDR3 nucleotides read TGTGCCAGTAGTATCCTCCCTTCTGAGCCCCAGCATTTT.